The 22 T cell receptor beta chains below come from one sample, sequenced in a study of T cells in Graves' hyperthyroidism and ophthalmopathy. From RNA transcripts, TCR beta CDR3 regions were amplified. HTBI primers were used for first-round RT-PCR of the TCR CDR3. TCRdb recomputed calls from the multiplex PCR reads with MiXCR, one row per CDR3 protein. The sample lists approximately 610,000 distinct CDR3 sequences; roughly 14% were seen once. Sequenced: blood. The receptor source for this set is a woman between 35 and 50 years old with Graves' ophthalmopathy.

This clonotype was recorded at least ten times. The chain has TRBV15 and TRBJ1-6; the D is unclear. The CDR3 contains 14 residues. CDR1 and CDR2 (germline): LNHNV, YYDKDF (reference sequence). The V end was cut by 5 bases, the J end by 6 bases, with 11 bases between. In nucleotides, the CDR3 is TGTGCCACCAGCCGCGGCTTGGCTAATTCACCCCTCCACTTT. This sequence encodes CATSRGLANSPLHF.

This chain joins TRBV12-3 or TRBV12-4 and TRBJ1-5; D gene uncertain. The CDR3 length is 14 residues. V lost 3 bases and J lost 2, with 8 bases in between. The CDR3 DNA is TGTGCCAGCAGTTTTGCACAAGGCAATCAGCCCCAGCATTTT. Encoded protein: CASSFAQGNQPQHF.

In this sample, this clonotype turned up many times. The chain combines TRBV7-2 with TRBJ2-7; the match to TRBD2 covers 8 bases. Germline values: CDR1 SGHTA, CDR2 FQGNSA. With 1 base clipped from V and 2 bases from J, the junction kept 4 bases outside the gene matches. This CDR3 has 15 amino acids. The CDR3 DNA sequence: TGTGCCAGCAGCTTAGGAGCGGGAGATACCTACGAGCAGTACTTC. It yields the protein CASSLGAGDTYEQYF. The full variable domain, with the rest looked up from reference TRBV7-2 and TRBJ2-7, is GAGVSQSPSNKVTEKGKDVELRCDPISGHTALYWYRQSLGQGLEFLIYFQGNSAPDKSGLPSDRFSAERTGGSVSTLTIQRTQQEDSAVYLCASSLGAGDTYEQYFGPGTRLTVT.

The chain links TRBV6-1 to TRBJ2-7; the match to TRBD2 covers 7 bases. Germline CDR1 is MNHNS and CDR2 is SASEGT. The CDR3 length is 17 residues. V was clipped by 6 bases and J by 1 base; unmatched bases: 15. For the CDR3, the DNA is TGTGCCAGCAGCGTCAGTACTAGCGTCCAATATTCCTACGAGCAGTACTTC. It specifies CASSVSTSVQYSYEQYF.

This clonotype was recorded many times. This rearrangement joins TRBV27 to TRBJ1-2, with a weak D call TRBD1 (5 bases). The CDR3 covers 15 residues. V lost 7 bases and J lost 11, with 26 bases in between. Germline CDR1 and CDR2: MNHEY and SMNVEV (reference sequence). CDR3 sequence (DNA): TGTGCCAGCACGTTAGCCCCAGGACTCGCTGGGGGGTACACCTTC. As protein: CASTLAPGLAGGYTF.

The table lists this clonotype with many counts. The J gene is TRBJ1-1, the V gene TRBV5-1, with TRBD1 matching over 7 bases. The CDR3 length is 14 residues. Germline V gene lookup returns CDR1 SGHRS and CDR2 YFSETQ. Trimming removed 4 bases from V and 3 bases from J; junction bases left unmatched: 6. The DNA of the CDR3 is TGCGCCAGCAGCGGACAGGACAAGTACACTGAAGCTTTCTTT. Protein sequence: CASSGQDKYTEAFF.

Many counts were recorded for this clonotype. The chain couples TRBV11-3 to TRBJ2-7, with TRBD2 identical over 9 bases. CDR3 length: 13 residues. Germline V gene lookup returns CDR1 SGHNT and CDR2 YENEEA. Unmatched junction bases numbered 7, after V lost 2 bases and J lost 11 bases. CDR3 DNA sequence: TGTGCCAGCAGCTTATCCGCTAGCGGGATTAAGTACTTC. Translating it yields CASSLSASGIKYF.

This clonotype was seen at least ten times. V and J are TRBV12-3 or TRBV12-4 and TRBJ2-2; tentative D call: TRBD1 (5 bases). V lost 6 bases and J 5 bases, leaving 13 bases between the germline ends. This CDR3 has 14 amino acids. The CDR3 sequence: CASRVSQVTGELFF. CDR3 bases: TGTGCCAGCAGAGTCTCACAGGTTACCGGGGAGCTGTTTTTT.

This clonotype was seen at least ten times. The rearrangement links TRBV9 to TRBJ2-5; tentative D call: TRBD1 (6 bases). Germline V gene data show CDR1 as SGDLS and CDR2 as YYNGEE. The CDR3 runs to 15 residues. V gave up 3 bases and J gave up 4 bases, with 16 bases separating them. CDR3 sequence reads: CASSGHRELGETQYF. DNA for the CDR3: TGTGCCAGCAGCGGTCACAGGGAGCTGGGAGAGACCCAGTACTTC.

This clonotype has a count of ten or more. This chain connects TRBV6-5 to TRBJ1-2, with a possible D match to TRBD1 (5 bases). The CDR3 is 15 residues long. Germline lookup yields CDR1 MNHEY and CDR2 SVGAGI. The germline V and J ends were trimmed by 0 bases and 7 bases, with 15 bases remaining between them. CDR3 residues: CASSYSIGAPLGYTF. CDR3 nucleotides: TGTGCCAGCAGTTACTCGATTGGGGCTCCGCTTGGCTACACCTTC.

V and J are TRBV12-3 or TRBV12-4 and TRBJ2-2, with D possibly matching TRBD2 (5 bases). Trimming shortened V by 3 bases and J by 4 bases, and 15 bases separated the two germline ends. The CDR3 consists of 16 residues. The CDR3 DNA follows: TGTGCCAGCAGTTTCCGGACCGGGGAAGGCACCGGGGAGCTGTTTTTT. Translating gives CASSFRTGEGTGELFF.

This clonotype was picked up a small number of times. The gene calls are TRBV20-1 and TRBJ2-2, with 8 bases that match TRBD1. The CDR3 is 14 amino acids. Trimming removed 5 bases from V and 8 bases from J; junction bases left unmatched: 10. Germline V lookup: CDR1 DFQATT, CDR2 SNEGSKA (reference sequence). The CDR3 here is CSAFKTGEGGELFF. The CDR3 nucleotides read TGCAGTGCTTTTAAGACAGGGGAAGGTGGGGAGCTGTTTTTT.

This clonotype was seen many times. This sequence joins TRBV2 and TRBJ2-6; 8 bases match TRBD1. Germline V gives CDR1 SNHLY, CDR2 FYNNEI. The junction had 11 bases not matched to a gene; V was cut back by 8 bases and J by 2 bases. The length of the CDR3 is 17 residues. In nucleotides, the CDR3 is TGTGCCAGCCTAAAAGGACAGGGATGGACTGGGGCCAACGTCCTGACTTTC. Protein: CASLKGQGWTGANVLTF.

This clonotype was counted ten times or more. The chain employs TRBV6-1 and TRBJ2-7, with 8 bases aligning to TRBD2. V dropped 6 bases and J dropped 5; count of bases not matched to a gene: 6. CDR3 length: 13 residues. Germline values: CDR1 MNHNS, CDR2 SASEGT. The DNA of the CDR3 is TGTGCCAGCAGCCGGACTAGCCTGGACGAGCAGTACTTC. It is translated as CASSRTSLDEQYF.

This clonotype was detected ten times or more. The rearrangement joins TRBV12-3 or TRBV12-4 to TRBJ1-1; perhaps TRBD1 as D (6 bases). The V and J ends lost 6 bases and 8 bases respectively, with 19 bases between them. The CDR3 totals 14 residues. The chain's CDR3 is CASRPPTGRREAFF. CDR3 coding DNA: TGTGCCAGCAGGCCTCCTACAGGGAGGAGGGAAGCTTTCTTT.

This clonotype occurred many times. V usage is TRBV12-3 or TRBV12-4 and J usage is TRBJ2-5; D unresolved. The V end lost 8 bases, the J end lost 6 bases, and 22 bases lay between the germline ends. The CDR3 consists of 15 residues. The CDR3 nucleotides read TGTGCCAGCTCCCCTTCCCTAGGCCAGTGGAAGACCCAGTACTTC. Amino acids: CASSPSLGQWKTQYF.

This chain joins TRBV5-1 and TRBJ2-7; D gene ambiguous. Germline V CDR1 and CDR2: SGHRS, YFSETQ. V lost 2 bases to trimming and J lost 0 bases, with 6 bases between them. This CDR3 is 13 amino acids long. The CDR3 DNA sequence: TGCGCCAGCAGCTTCTGGAGCTCCTACGAGCAGTACTTC. It codes for CASSFWSSYEQYF.

In this sample, this clonotype turned up many times. The chain is built from TRBV27 and TRBJ1-5, with D tentatively TRBD1 (5 bases). V lost 0 bases to trimming and J lost 6 bases, with 12 bases between them. Germline V gene lookup returns CDR1 MNHEY and CDR2 SMNVEV (reference sequence). The CDR3 extends over 15 amino acids. CDR3 residues: CASSLSMGGFQPQHF. The CDR3 bases are TGTGCCAGCAGTTTATCGATGGGGGGTTTTCAGCCCCAGCATTTT.

This clonotype came up many times. V gene TRBV29-1 combines with J gene TRBJ1-1; 9 bases line up with TRBD1. Looked up from germline, CDR1 is SQVTM and CDR2 is ANQGSEA. V dropped 7 bases and J dropped 4; count of bases not matched to a gene: 10. This CDR3 is built from 14 residues. The CDR3 DNA sequence: TGCAGCGCCGGTGGGGACAGGGTCCCCACTGAAGCTTTCTTT. The encoded protein is CSAGGDRVPTEAFF. Full variable domain (outside the CDR3, taken from reference TRBV29-1 and TRBJ1-1): SAVISQKPSRDICQRGTSLTIQCQVDSQVTMMFWYRQQPGQSLTLIATANQGSEATYESGFVIDKFPISRPNLTFSTLTVSNMSPEDSSIYLCSAGGDRVPTEAFFGQGTRLTVV.

The sample holds many counts of this clonotype. The chain joins TRBV5-1 to TRBJ2-5, with TRBD2 matching over 9 bases. Losses at the gene ends were 0 bases for V and 4 bases for J; bases not matched to a gene: 4. This CDR3 has 15 residues. Germline V lookup: CDR1 SGHRS, CDR2 YFSETQ. CDR3 sequence reads: CASSLVQAGGETQYF. CDR3 nucleotides: TGCGCCAGCAGCTTGGTACAAGCGGGAGGAGAGACCCAGTACTTC.

This clonotype came up many times. This rearrangement joins TRBV20-1 to TRBJ2-5, with 12 bases lining up with TRBD2. V dropped 5 bases and J dropped 4; count of bases not matched to a gene: 17. Germline lookup yields CDR1 DFQATT and CDR2 SNEGSKA (reference sequence). The CDR3 covers 18 residues. The CDR3 loop is CSAHLTSGRGGEGETQYF. In nucleotides, the CDR3 is TGCAGTGCTCACCTGACTAGCGGGAGAGGGGGGGAGGGAGAGACCCAGTACTTC.

This clonotype has a count of ten or more. V and J are TRBV6-5 and TRBJ2-4; D perhaps matches TRBD2 (5 bases). V gave up 0 bases and J gave up 0 bases, with 24 bases separating them. In germline, CDR1 is MNHEY, CDR2 SVGAGI. This CDR3 has 21 residues. The CDR3 coding sequence is TGTGCCAGCAGTTACTCGACCCCGAGGGCGTCCCACGGCCTAGCCAAAAACATTCAGTACTTC. Translated, it gives CASSYSTPRASHGLAKNIQYF.